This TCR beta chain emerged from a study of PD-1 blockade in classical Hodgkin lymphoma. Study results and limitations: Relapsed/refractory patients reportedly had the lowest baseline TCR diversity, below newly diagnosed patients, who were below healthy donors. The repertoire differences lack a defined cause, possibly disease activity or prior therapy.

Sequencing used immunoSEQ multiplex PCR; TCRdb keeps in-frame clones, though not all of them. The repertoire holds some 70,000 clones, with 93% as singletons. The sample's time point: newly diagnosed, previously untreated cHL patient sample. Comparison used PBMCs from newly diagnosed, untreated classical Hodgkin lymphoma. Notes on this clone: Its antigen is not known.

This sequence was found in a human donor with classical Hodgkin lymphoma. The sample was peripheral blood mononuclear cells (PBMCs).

The CDR3 bases are TGTGCCAGTAGTATGTCGAGGGGGGCCTACGAGCAGTACTTC. Amino acids: CASSMSRGAYEQYF. The chain couples TRBV19 to TRBJ2-7, with D perhaps given as TRBD1 or TRBD2 (6 bases each). Trimming left V 3 bases short and J 2 bases short, with 11 bases between. The CDR3 is 14 amino acids. CDR1 is LNHDA and CDR2 is SQIVND in the germline V gene (reference sequence). Drawing the rest from reference TRBV19 and TRBJ2-7, the complete variable domain is DGGITQSPKYLFRKEGQNVTLSCEQNLNHDAMYWYRQDPGQGLRLIYYSQIVNDFQKGDIAEGYSVSREKKESFPLTVTSAQKNPTAFYLCASSMSRGAYEQYFGPGTRLTVT.